This T cell receptor (beta chain) comes out of a study of T cell responses to AZD1222 COVID-19 vaccine. Overall study findings and caveats: A reported finding is that nearly half of spike-specific TCRs target unmutated variant regions. Regions 160-218 and 743-854 held dominance among vaccine-associated CD4 TCRs, which spanned spike. White British ancestry dominated among donors, who included more females, and clonal diversity was possibly underestimated. Seropositive status at baseline applied to only six AZD1222 recipients.

Germline V gene lookup returns CDR1 SGHRS and CDR2 YFSETQ. CDR3 size: 17 residues. V lost 2 bases to trimming and J lost 1 base; unmatched junction nucleotides: 10. Of note for this clone: Its target is unknown.

The protocol was immunoSEQ multiplex PCR, while the TCRdb copy is restricted to in-frame clones and leaves out a portion. The table includes about 79,000 clones, about nine tenths detected once. This TCR derives from an adult who received the AZD1222 COVID-19 vaccine. The genes are TRBV5-1 and TRBJ1-1, with 8 bases lining up with TRBD1. The specimen was peripheral blood, collected 28 days after the second AZD1222 dose. CDR3: CASSFGPQTGANTEAFF. The CDR3 DNA sequence: TGCGCCAGCAGCTTTGGGCCCCAGACAGGGGCGAACACTGAAGCTTTCTTT.